The 16 T cell receptor beta chains given below trace back to one sample, sequenced in a study of OX40 agonist ivuxolimab in advanced cancers. The assay was immunoSEQ multiplex PCR, and TCRdb's table has in-frame clones only and misses some. The sample holds tens of thousands of clones, about 82% seen once. The starting material was CD4+ or CD8+ T cells sorted from blood, obtained in a trial of the OX40 agonist ivuxolimab. Source of these receptors: an adult with an advanced solid tumor such as melanoma, head and neck, liver or kidney cancer.

The V call is TRBV5-6, the J call TRBJ2-1, with D hard to call. The CDR3 spans 14 residues. Germline V gene data show CDR1 as SGHDT and CDR2 as YYEEEE. V was cut by 2 bases and J by 10 bases, with 16 bases left in between. The CDR3 region is CASSFPSGRGEQFF. In DNA, the CDR3 is TGTGCCAGCAGCTTCCCTTCTGGACGAGGAGAGCAGTTCTTC.

This clone was detected only once. The chain links TRBV9 to TRBJ2-3; no reliable D call. Germline V lookup: CDR1 SGDLS, CDR2 YYNGEE. The CDR3 sequence is 15 residues long. V shed 0 bases and J shed 0 bases, with 8 bases lying between them. The CDR3 DNA is TGTGCCAGCAGCGTAGGCACACCTAGCACAGATACGCAGTATTTT. Translation gives CASSVGTPSTDTQYF.

The chain recombines TRBV29-1 with TRBJ1-1; D call uncertain. In germline, CDR1 is SQVTM, CDR2 ANQGSEA. Trimming removed 2 bases from V and 4 bases from J, with 5 bases in between. The CDR3 loop spans 11 amino acids. As DNA, the CDR3 is TGCAGCGTTGAATTTGGCACTGAAGCTTTCTTT. Amino acids: CSVEFGTEAFF.

V and J are TRBV29-1 and TRBJ1-5; 9 positions match TRBD1. This CDR3 is built from 14 residues. V was clipped by 6 bases and J by 4 bases; unmatched bases: 7. Germline lookup yields CDR1 SQVTM and CDR2 ANQGSEA. In DNA, the CDR3 is TGCAGCGTCCGGACAGGGGCAAGGAATCAGCCCCAGCATTTT. This encodes CSVRTGARNQPQHF.

This chain connects TRBV5-1 to TRBJ2-5, with D possibly matching TRBD1 (6 bases). The germline V gene encodes CDR1 SGHRS and CDR2 YFSETQ. V dropped 4 bases and J dropped 5 bases, with 15 bases sitting between them. The CDR3 contains 14 residues. The CDR3 reads CASSPGQYGETQYF. CDR3 nucleotides: TGCGCCAGCAGCCCCGGACAGTATGGGGAGACCCAGTACTTC.

The chain combines TRBV5-8 with TRBJ2-1; no clear D. The V gene's germline CDR1 is SGHTS and CDR2 YDEGEE. The CDR3 extends over 11 amino acids. Trimming took 3 bases from V and 5 from J, leaving 3 bases between them. The CDR3 region has the DNA TGTGCCAGCAGCTGGGACAATGAGCAGTTCTTC. Residues: CASSWDNEQFF.

This sequence joins TRBV27 and TRBJ2-1, with 7 bases that match TRBD2. The CDR3 has 15 residues. Germline assignment: CDR1 MNHEY and CDR2 SMNVEV (reference sequence). The V and J ends lost 0 bases and 5 bases, in that order; junction bases with no gene match: 4. CDR3 bases: TGTGCCAGCAGTTTATCACGGGGAGGGCACAATGAGCAGTTCTTC. This codes for CASSLSRGGHNEQFF.

This chain joins TRBV6-1 and TRBJ2-3; 10 bases align to TRBD1. The CDR3 extends over 14 amino acids. The germline gives CDR1 MNHNS, CDR2 SASEGT. V gave up 7 bases and J gave up 3 bases; unmatched junction bases: 4. CDR3 coding DNA: TGTGCCAGCATGACAGGGGGCTGGACAGATACGCAGTATTTT. Its protein product is CASMTGGWTDTQYF.

The CDR3 bases are TGTGCCAGCAGCTCGGAGGGGCTAAAAACTGAAGCTTTCTTT. Translating gives CASSSEGLKTEAFF. The gene calls are TRBV7-3 and TRBJ1-1; D may be TRBD1 (5 bases). Trimming removed 4 bases at V and 5 bases at J, with 14 bases between. CDR3 size: 14 residues. In germline, CDR1 is SGHTA, CDR2 FQGTGA.

This clone was picked up a small number of times. The chain joins TRBV30 to TRBJ1-2; weak D call: TRBD1 (5 bases). V lost 4 bases and J lost 4, with 22 bases in between. Germline V CDR1 and CDR2: GTSNPN, SVGIG (reference sequence). The CDR3 covers 16 residues. The CDR3 protein is CAWTRLGASASYGYTF. Written as DNA, the CDR3 is TGTGCCTGGACCCGACTCGGGGCCTCGGCTAGCTATGGCTACACCTTC.

The chain recombines TRBV27 with TRBJ1-4; 9 positions agree with TRBD1. This CDR3 has 15 residues. With 6 bases clipped from V and 5 bases from J, the junction kept 7 bases outside the gene matches. Germline V CDR1 and CDR2: MNHEY, SMNVEV (reference sequence). The chain's CDR3 is CASSLTGGRNEKLFF. The CDR3 DNA reads as TGTGCCAGCAGCTTGACAGGGGGGCGGAATGAAAAACTGTTTTTT.

The J gene is TRBJ1-1, the V gene TRBV5-4; D is ambiguous. The CDR3 extends over 13 amino acids. Germline V gene lookup returns CDR1 SGHNT and CDR2 YYREEE (reference sequence). Between the trimmed V and J ends, which lost 3 bases and 0 bases, there was a span of 6 bases. The CDR3 sequence: CASSSLMNTEAFF. CDR3 coding DNA: TGTGCCAGCAGCTCCCTCATGAACACTGAAGCTTTCTTT.

This clone was seen once. V gene TRBV7-9 combines with J gene TRBJ2-5, with no clear D. Trimming took 9 bases from V and 5 from J, leaving 10 bases between them. Germline CDR1 and CDR2: SEHNR and FQNEAQ (reference sequence). The length of the CDR3 is 11 residues. CDR3 in amino acids: CASQPEETQYF. The CDR3 region has the DNA TGTGCCAGTCAACCGGAGGAGACCCAGTACTTC.

The chain joins TRBV12-5 to TRBJ2-1; 9 positions match TRBD1. With V trimmed by 3 bases and J by 1 base, 1 base remained unmatched. Germline assignment: CDR1 LGHNT and CDR2 FRNRAP. The CDR3 spans 15 residues. The DNA of the CDR3 is TGTGCTAGTGGTTTCGGGACAGGGTCCTACAATGAGCAGTTCTTC. Its translation: CASGFGTGSYNEQFF.

This chain uses TRBV5-1 with TRBJ2-1; TRBD2 matches 10 bases. CDR1 is SGHRS, CDR2 YFSETQ, per germline. This CDR3 has 15 amino acids. J lost 7 bases, V lost 1 base, and 5 bases had no gene match. CDR3 coding DNA: TGCGCCAGCAGCTTGAGTCTAGCGGGAGTGAATGAGCAGTTCTTC. Protein product: CASSLSLAGVNEQFF.

This chain joins TRBV6-5 and TRBJ2-7; TRBD1 might be the D (6 bases). CDR3 length: 14 residues. Deletions cut 8 bases from V and 2 bases from J, with 16 bases between. The germline CDR1 and CDR2 sequences are MNHEY and SVGAGI. The CDR3 nucleotides read TGTGCCAGCGCACGTGACAGGCTCACCTACGAGCAGTACTTC. Amino acids: CASARDRLTYEQYF.